This T cell receptor beta chain was sequenced in a study of radiotherapy plus CTLA-4 blockade in lung cancer. TCRdb's copy holds only in-frame clones and misses some; the assay was immunoSEQ multiplex PCR. The sample holds roughly 98,000 clones, 82% seen once. Ipilimumab-mediated CTLA-4 blockade plus focal radiation was given to patients having chemo-refractory metastatic non-small-cell lung cancer. This CDR3 spans 17 amino acids. Germline values: CDR1 SQVTM, CDR2 ANQGSEA. V shed 1 base, J shed 4 bases, and the junction held 14 bases outside the gene matches. Study-level results: Reports identified early blood T cell clone dynamics, with interferon-beta, as the best response predictor.

To note about this clone: Its antigen is still unknown.

The TCR originated in a human donor with non-small cell lung cancer who had a partial response to radiotherapy plus ipilimumab. The genes are TRBV29-1 and TRBJ1-1; 8 nucleotides line up with TRBD1. Sequenced material: peripheral blood, taken from a patient treated with radiotherapy plus ipilimumab. The CDR3 reads CSVEAWTGPRGGTEAFF. The CDR3 DNA reads TGCAGCGTTGAAGCGTGGACAGGGCCTCGTGGCGGCACTGAAGCTTTCTTT. The full variable domain, rest sourced from reference TRBV29-1 and TRBJ1-1, is SAVISQKPSRDICQRGTSLTIQCQVDSQVTMMFWYRQQPGQSLTLIATANQGSEATYESGFVIDKFPISRPNLTFSTLTVSNMSPEDSSIYLCSVEAWTGPRGGTEAFFGQGTRLTVV.